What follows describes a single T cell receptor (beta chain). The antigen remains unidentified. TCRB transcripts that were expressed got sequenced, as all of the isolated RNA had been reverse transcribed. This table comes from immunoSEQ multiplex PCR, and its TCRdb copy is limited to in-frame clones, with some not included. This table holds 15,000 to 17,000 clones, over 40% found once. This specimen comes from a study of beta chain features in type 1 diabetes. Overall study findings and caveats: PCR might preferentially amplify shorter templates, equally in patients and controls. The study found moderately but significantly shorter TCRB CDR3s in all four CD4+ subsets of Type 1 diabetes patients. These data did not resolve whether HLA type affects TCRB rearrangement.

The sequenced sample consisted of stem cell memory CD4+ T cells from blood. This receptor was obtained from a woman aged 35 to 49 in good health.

CDR3 sequence: CASSLAGGSSYNEQFF. In DNA form, the CDR3 reads TGCGCCAGCAGCTTGGCCGGCGGAAGCTCCTACAATGAGCAGTTCTTC. J is TRBJ2-1 and V is TRBV5-1; D is undetermined. Trimming shortened V by 0 bases and J by 0 bases, and 10 bases separated the two germline ends. The length of the CDR3 is 16 residues. Germline values: CDR1 SGHRS, CDR2 YFSETQ.